What follows are 31 T cell receptor beta chains derived from one specimen sequenced in a study of blood T cell repertoires in COVID-19. Sequencing used immunoSEQ multiplex PCR; TCRdb keeps in-frame clones, though not all of them. The sample yields about 250,000 clones, roughly 85% seen once. Sequenced input: peripheral blood. The source of these receptors is a man aged 45-60 years with active or convalescent COVID-19.

This chain connects TRBV28 to TRBJ2-5; 8 nucleotides line up with TRBD1. Losses at the gene ends were 3 bases for V and 4 bases for J; bases not matched to a gene: 7. The germline gives CDR1 MDHEN, CDR2 SYDVKM. This CDR3 contains 15 residues. The CDR3, as DNA: TGTGCCAGCAGTTTTAGACAGGGGAGGAGAGAGACCCAGTACTTC. It encodes CASSFRQGRRETQYF.

This clone came up once. CDR3 DNA sequence: TGTGCCAGCAGCGTAGGGACAAGCTATGGCTACACCTTC. It specifies CASSVGTSYGYTF. The chain employs TRBV9 and TRBJ1-2, with D possibly TRBD1 on 5 matching bases. The CDR3 runs to 13 residues. The germline gives CDR1 SGDLS, CDR2 YYNGEE. V gave up 0 bases and J gave up 4 bases, with 7 bases separating them.

This clone was seen once. This sequence joins TRBV4-2 and TRBJ1-5; 7 bases match TRBD1. Losses at the gene ends were 1 base for V and 5 bases for J; bases not matched to a gene: 5. Germline loops: CDR1 LGHNA, CDR2 YNFKEQ. This CDR3 is built from 15 residues. CDR3: CASSQVTTGDQPQHF. For the CDR3, the DNA is TGTGCCAGCAGCCAAGTGACTACAGGGGATCAGCCCCAGCATTTT.

The chain uses TRBV5-1 and TRBJ1-4; TRBD1 might be the D (6 bases). CDR3 length: 14 amino acids. The V end was cut by 5 bases, the J end by 3 bases, with 11 bases between. CDR1 SGHRS and CDR2 YFSETQ come from the germline V gene. CDR3 nucleotide sequence: TGCGCCAGCAGGGGCGGACAGCCTAATGAAAAACTGTTTTTT. Translating gives CASRGGQPNEKLFF.

The genes are TRBV5-4 and TRBJ2-7; TRBD2 agrees at 7 bases. V trimming: 3 bases; J trimming: 0 bases; junction bases outside the gene matches: 9. This CDR3 has 16 amino acids. Germline V CDR1 and CDR2: SGHNT, YYREEE (reference sequence). In DNA, the CDR3 is TGTGCCAGCAGCTGGGGACTGGGGGGGATCTCCTACGAGCAGTACTTC. Its protein is CASSWGLGGISYEQYF.

The V call is TRBV13, the J call TRBJ1-1; D not certain. The CDR3 sequence is 14 residues long. Trimming removed 2 bases at V and 1 base at J, with 8 bases between. Germline V gene sequence: CDR1 PRHDT, CDR2 FYEKMQ (reference sequence). DNA of the CDR3: TGTGCCAGCAGCTTAATTCGGGGGAACACTGAAGCTTTCTTT. It is translated as CASSLIRGNTEAFF. Together with reference TRBV13 and TRBJ1-1, the CDR3 gives the full variable domain: AAGVIQSPRHLIKEKRETATLKCYPIPRHDTVYWYQQGPGQDPQFLISFYEKMQSDKGSIPDRFSAQQFSDYHSELNMSSLELGDSALYFCASSLIRGNTEAFFGQGTRLTVV.

The J gene is TRBJ2-1, the V gene TRBV5-4; 10 bases are shared with TRBD1. The CDR3 runs 16 residues. The germline CDR1 and CDR2 sequences are SGHNT and YYREEE (reference sequence). V lost 1 base, J lost 4 bases, and 5 bases stayed unmatched. The CDR3 region has the DNA TGTGCCAGCAGCTTGCTTGACAGGGGGCCATACAATGAGCAGTTCTTC. This codes for CASSLLDRGPYNEQFF. The complete variable domain, with remaining parts taken from reference TRBV5-4 and TRBJ2-1, reads ETGVTQSPTHLIKTRGQQVTLRCSSQSGHNTVSWYQQALGQGPQFIFQYYREEENGRGNFPPRFSGLQFPNYSSELNVNALELDDSALYLCASSLLDRGPYNEQFFGPGTRLTVL.

V is TRBV5-6 and J is TRBJ2-2, with 8 bases fitting TRBD2. The CDR3 loop spans 14 amino acids. J lost 6 bases, V lost 3 bases, and 4 bases had no gene match. Germline V gene data show CDR1 as SGHDT and CDR2 as YYEEEE. The CDR3 region is CASSSGLVSGELFF. DNA of the CDR3: TGTGCCAGCAGCTCGGGACTAGTTTCCGGGGAGCTGTTTTTT.

This clone came up a few times. The chain links TRBV6-6 to TRBJ2-2; TRBD1 matches at 10 bases. This CDR3 spans 16 amino acids. Trimming cost V 2 bases and J 7 bases; bases outside gene matches: 7. Germline V gives CDR1 MNHNY, CDR2 SVGAGI (reference sequence). CDR3 sequence reads: CASSYPTGGSGGELFF. For the CDR3, the DNA is TGTGCCAGCAGTTACCCGACAGGGGGCTCGGGCGGGGAGCTGTTTTTT.

V and J are TRBV11-2 and TRBJ2-3; TRBD2 aligns across 10 bases. Germline CDR1 reads SGHAT; CDR2 reads FQNNGV. The length of the CDR3 is 16 residues. Germline trimming cut 3 bases from V and 2 bases from J; bases unmatched to any gene: 5. In DNA form, the CDR3 reads TGTGCCAGCAGCTTTTTAGCGGGAGGTCTCACAGATACGCAGTATTTT. Its protein product is CASSFLAGGLTDTQYF. Together with reference TRBV11-2 and TRBJ2-3, the CDR3 gives the full variable domain: EAGVAQSPRYKIIEKRQSVAFWCNPISGHATLYWYQQILGQGPKLLIQFQNNGVVDDSQLPKDRFSAERLKGVDSTLKIQPAKLEDSAVYLCASSFLAGGLTDTQYFGPGTRLTVL.

The rearrangement uses TRBV11-2 and TRBJ2-3, with D possibly matching TRBD2 (7 bases). This CDR3 contains 14 residues. V dropped 4 bases and J dropped 2 bases, with 10 bases sitting between them. CDR1 SGHAT and CDR2 FQNNGV come from the germline V gene. CDR3 loop: CASSSGGLTDTQYF. CDR3 DNA: TGTGCCAGCAGCTCCGGGGGGCTCACAGATACGCAGTATTTT.

The rearrangement links TRBV27 to TRBJ2-2; 11 positions match TRBD2. The CDR3 sequence is 15 residues long. V trimming: 6 bases; J trimming: 4 bases; junction bases outside the gene matches: 4. CDR1 MNHEY and CDR2 SMNVEV come from the germline V gene (reference sequence). The CDR3 here is CASRKTSGITGELFF. CDR3 in DNA: TGTGCCAGCAGGAAGACTAGCGGGATCACCGGGGAGCTGTTTTTT.

The V gene is TRBV5-1, the J gene TRBJ1-1, with 7 bases that match TRBD1. J gave up 1 base and V 3 bases, and 3 bases lay outside the gene matches. The length of the CDR3 is 14 residues. The germline V gene encodes CDR1 SGHRS and CDR2 YFSETQ. Here the CDR3 reads CASSSGQANTEAFF. The DNA of the CDR3 is TGCGCCAGCAGCTCCGGACAGGCGAACACTGAAGCTTTCTTT.

The chain has TRBV11-2 and TRBJ1-4, with 7 bases aligning to TRBD1. Trimming took 6 bases from V and 8 from J; bases not matched to a gene: 12. The CDR3 contains 15 residues. CDR1 is SGHAT and CDR2 is FQNNGV in the germline V gene. In DNA form, the CDR3 reads TGTGCCAGCAGTTCCCGGACAGGAAGTGGCGAAAAACTGTTTTTT. Its translation: CASSSRTGSGEKLFF.

The V gene is TRBV4-3, the J gene TRBJ1-5; D uncertain. The CDR3 sequence is 15 residues long. Germline-derived CDR1 and CDR2 are LGHNA and YSLEER. Trimming stripped 4 bases from V and 2 bases from J, with 12 bases between. The DNA for the CDR3 is TGCGCCAGCAGCCCTCACCTCGGAGGCAATCAGCCCCAGCATTTT. It encodes CASSPHLGGNQPQHF.

V gene TRBV30 combines with J gene TRBJ1-1; 9 bases match TRBD1. Trimming removed 2 bases from V and 1 base from J; junction bases left unmatched: 5. The CDR3 loop spans 15 amino acids. The germline CDR1 and CDR2 sequences are GTSNPN and SVGIG (reference sequence). CDR3 region: CAWSPLQGANTEAFF. The CDR3 DNA follows: TGTGCCTGGAGTCCCTTACAGGGGGCGAACACTGAAGCTTTCTTT.

The V call is TRBV7-8, the J call TRBJ2-6, with 10 bases aligning to TRBD1. V lost 5 bases to trimming and J lost 0 bases; unmatched junction nucleotides: 16. The CDR3 is made up of 21 amino acids. Germline CDR1 SGHVS, CDR2 FQNEAQ. CDR3 DNA: TGTGCCAGCAGCCCACGAGGACAGGGGGAACTACGAATCTCTGGGGCCAACGTCCTGACTTTC. Translated, it gives CASSPRGQGELRISGANVLTF.

The chain uses TRBV4-3 and TRBJ1-4; 8 bases are shared with TRBD1. The CDR3 is made up of 18 amino acids. V was clipped by 0 bases and J by 8 bases; unmatched bases: 14. Germline V gives CDR1 LGHNA, CDR2 YSLEER. The CDR3 protein is CASSQDLDRGDLREKLFF. The CDR3, as DNA: TGCGCCAGCAGCCAAGATCTCGACAGGGGAGACCTACGGGAAAAACTGTTTTTT.

This clone was seen only a few times. The chain combines TRBV4-1 with TRBJ2-5, with 11 bases matching TRBD2. The V segment lost 1 base and the J segment 5 bases; nucleotides outside the gene matches: 3. The CDR3 has 15 amino acids. The germline V gene encodes CDR1 MGHRA and CDR2 YSYEKL. The CDR3 here is CASSQGSGRGETQYF. The CDR3 region has the DNA TGCGCCAGCAGCCAAGGTAGCGGGAGGGGGGAGACCCAGTACTTC.

V is TRBV6-1 and J is TRBJ1-5; D may be TRBD1 (5 bases). Trimming shortened V by 2 bases and J by 4 bases, and 12 bases separated the two germline ends. The germline CDR1 and CDR2 sequences are MNHNS and SASEGT. CDR3 length: 15 amino acids. In DNA form, the CDR3 reads TGTGCCAGCAGTGAAATGGGGGAGGCAAATCAGCCCCAGCATTTT. Its translation is CASSEMGEANQPQHF.

This sequence joins TRBV11-1 and TRBJ1-6; no definite D call. V lost 1 base, J lost 13 bases, and 14 bases lay in between. Looked up from germline, CDR1 is SGHAT and CDR2 is FQDESV (reference sequence). This CDR3 region has 14 residues. DNA of the CDR3: TGTGCCAGCAGCTTAGGTACAGCTGAAACGCCCCTCCACTTT. This translates into CASSLGTAETPLHF.

This clone was found once. The V call is TRBV7-9, the J call TRBJ1-2; D call uncertain. The CDR3 contains 13 residues. The germline gives CDR1 SEHNR, CDR2 FQNEAQ (reference sequence). V was shortened by 4 bases and J by 4 bases, with 10 bases between the two germline ends. The CDR3 loop is CASSSEAPYGYTF. CDR3 DNA sequence: TGTGCCAGCAGCTCGGAGGCGCCCTATGGCTACACCTTC.

The chain is built from TRBV4-1 and TRBJ2-1, with TRBD2 matching 13 bases. After removal of 2 bases from V and 11 bases from J, the junction contained 12 bases not matched to a gene. This CDR3 is built from 17 residues. CDR1 and CDR2 (germline): MGHRA, YSYEKL. The CDR3 sequence is CASSQTPGLAGFEKQFF. In nucleotides, the CDR3 is TGCGCCAGCAGCCAAACTCCGGGACTAGCGGGATTCGAGAAGCAGTTCTTC.

The V call is TRBV5-1, the J call TRBJ1-4; the match to TRBD1 covers 10 bases. Germline V gene data show CDR1 as SGHRS and CDR2 as YFSETQ. The CDR3 has 18 amino acids. The ends lost 0 bases at V and 6 bases at J; junction bases unmatched: 11. CDR3 nucleotides: TGCGCCAGCAGCTTGGGTACCGGGACAGGGGTACGGGATGAAAAACTGTTTTTT. Amino acids: CASSLGTGTGVRDEKLFF.

The rearrangement uses TRBV12-3 or TRBV12-4 and TRBJ2-5; 8 nucleotides match TRBD1. Trimming at V came to 5 bases and at J to 5 bases, leaving 4 bases not matched to a gene. The CDR3 extends over 13 amino acids. The CDR3 nucleotides are TGTGCCAGCAGTCTTACAGGGGGGGAGACCCAGTACTTC. It encodes CASSLTGGETQYF.

This chain links TRBV19 with TRBJ2-7, with D possibly matching TRBD2 (6 bases). Germline V gene sequence: CDR1 LNHDA, CDR2 SQIVND (reference sequence). The CDR3 is 13 amino acids. The V end lost 5 bases, the J end lost 4 bases, and 12 bases lay between the germline ends. CDR3 in DNA: TGTGCCAGTAGTCTCGGAGGGCCATACGAGCAGTACTTC. Encoded protein: CASSLGGPYEQYF.

The V call is TRBV9, the J call TRBJ2-5, with TRBD2 matching 8 bases. The V and J ends lost 0 bases and 2 bases, in that order; junction bases with no gene match: 9. CDR1 and CDR2 (germline): SGDLS, YYNGEE. The CDR3 runs 17 residues. CDR3 in amino acids: CASSVGASGSRQETQYF. CDR3 nucleotides: TGTGCCAGCAGCGTAGGGGCCAGCGGGAGTCGGCAAGAGACCCAGTACTTC.

This clone was found once. The V call is TRBV7-9, the J call TRBJ2-1; 11 bases align to TRBD1. The V gene's germline CDR1 is SEHNR and CDR2 FQNEAQ (reference sequence). V shed 1 base and J 8 bases; nucleotides not matched to a gene: 10. The CDR3 is 17 amino acids. The CDR3, as DNA: TGTGCCAGCAGCTTAGAATCTTGGACAGGGGGCATCGATGAGCAGTTCTTC. Translating gives CASSLESWTGGIDEQFF.

The rearrangement uses TRBV7-2 and TRBJ2-5, with TRBD2 as a possible D gene (6 bases). Germline CDR1 reads SGHTA; CDR2 reads FQGNSA. The V and J ends lost 8 bases and 5 bases respectively, with 18 bases between them. CDR3 length: 14 amino acids. The CDR3 sequence: CASLSSGRGETQYF. The CDR3 DNA reads TGTGCCAGCCTCTCGTCGGGTCGGGGGGAGACCCAGTACTTC.

The chain recombines TRBV7-2 with TRBJ2-4, with 8 bases fitting TRBD1. With V trimmed by 5 bases and J by 8 bases, 11 bases remained unmatched. The CDR3 spans 15 residues. Germline V gene sequence: CDR1 SGHTA, CDR2 FQGNSA. CDR3 nucleotides: TGTGCCAGCAGCCCCGTGGCAGGGGGCGATGACATTCAGTACTTC. Its protein product is CASSPVAGGDDIQYF.

The chain carries TRBV7-3 and TRBJ2-1; D might be TRBD2 (5 bases). The germline V and J ends were trimmed by 4 bases and 9 bases, with 16 bases remaining between them. Germline values: CDR1 SGHTA, CDR2 FQGTGA. The CDR3 extends over 14 amino acids. CDR3: CASSSSGLKGEQFF. CDR3 sequence (DNA): TGTGCCAGCAGCTCAAGCGGACTGAAGGGTGAGCAGTTCTTC.